The sample holds one count of the clone carrying this T cell receptor (beta chain). Its antigen is currently unknown. Some clones are missing from TCRdb's copy, which holds only in-frame ones; the method was immunoSEQ multiplex PCR. Of under 200,000 clones listed, 90% to 95% are singletons. This CDR3 has 15 residues. V trimming: 6 bases; J trimming: 6 bases; junction bases outside the gene matches: 10. CDR1 SGHTA and CDR2 FQGNSA come from the germline V gene. The sample belongs to a study of T cell responses to AZD1222 COVID-19 vaccine. Study outcomes and limitations: Researchers took repertoire samples only after the peak T cell response had come. There were vaccine-associated CD4 TCRs across spike, dominant at 160-218 and 743-854. White British donors predominated, females outnumbered males, and clonal diversity was possibly underestimated.

This TCR came from an adult in good health. The sample here was peripheral blood, taken on day 0 of MenACWY control vaccination. V is TRBV7-2 and J is TRBJ2-2; TRBD1 agrees at 7 bases. CDR3 in DNA: TGTGCCAGCAGGGACAGGTATACCCTGGCCGGGGAGCTGTTTTTT. It codes for CASRDRYTLAGELFF. The full variable domain, rest sourced from reference TRBV7-2 and TRBJ2-2, is GAGVSQSPSNKVTEKGKDVELRCDPISGHTALYWYRQSLGQGLEFLIYFQGNSAPDKSGLPSDRFSAERTGGSVSTLTIQRTQQEDSAVYLCASRDRYTLAGELFFGEGSRLTVL.